These T cell receptor beta chains were read from a single sample in a study of human T cells and chemical hapten exposure. TCRdb independently ran MiXCR on the RACE reads; one entry per CDR3 protein. There are under 90,000 distinct CDR3 sequences in the sample; 9.6% occur only once, and 3.6% lies in the top ten. Sequencing was performed on whole blood, taken in connection with sensitization to the hapten diphenylcyclopropenone (DPC). All receptors come from a middle-aged woman with alopecia areata. Some clones in this sample may be carry-over from other donors' samples. Each CDR3 is given with its conserved first and last residue.

V	J	CDR3
TRBV6-2/TRBV6-3	TRBJ2-7	CASSYRAGNEQYF
TRBV18	TRBJ2-7	CASSPTQDTDYEQYF
TRBV12-3/TRBV12-4	TRBJ2-3	CASRIGTGGSTDTQYF
TRBV4-2	TRBJ1-2	CASSQFGQGDYGYTF
TRBV7-9	TRBJ1-1	CASSLGGFNTEAFF
TRBV3-1	TRBJ1-2	CASRDRGGYGYTF
TRBV11-2	TRBJ2-3	CASSLLDTQYF
TRBV28	TRBJ1-1	CASRDTGIGRWTEAFF
TRBV6-6	TRBJ2-1	CASSWTGGLFNEQFF
TRBV29-1	TRBJ1-1	CSIQGTANTEAFF
TRBV25-1	TRBJ1-6	CVSSDSDGENSPLHF
TRBV20-1	TRBJ2-3	CSARAAGGSTDTQYF
TRBV3-1	TRBJ2-5	CASSQAVYAGGQQETQYF
TRBV6-4	TRBJ2-1	CASSKGTSGGASEQFF
TRBV6-2/TRBV6-3	TRBJ2-1	CASRGGPYSNNEQFF
TRBV5-1	TRBJ2-3	CASSLALLAGGTDTQYF
TRBV6-1	TRBJ2-4	CASSAAGVIQYF
TRBV7-2	TRBJ2-7	CASASTASYEQYF